Following are 9 T cell receptor beta chains from one sample sequenced in a study of CD8 T cells in ankylosing spondylitis. Each CDR3 protein gets one entry after TCRdb re-called the 5' RACE reads with MiXCR. The profile shows approximately 290,000 distinct CDR3 sequences, around 20% of them singletons. Sequencing input: blood, either unsorted or a sorted T cell fraction (not recorded which). These receptors all stem from a female donor with ankylosing spondylitis or in good health (not recorded which).

The chain is built from TRBV6-1 and TRBJ2-1, with 9 nucleotides matching TRBD2. The length of the CDR3 is 13 residues. CDR1 is MNHNS, CDR2 SASEGT, per germline. The J segment lost 6 bases and the V segment lost 8 bases, leaving 5 bases of the junction unmatched. CDR3 nucleotides: TGTGCCAGCCGGACTAGCGTAGGCAATGAGCAGTTCTTC. Amino acids: CASRTSVGNEQFF.

This clonotype was counted between two and nine times. The chain joins TRBV9 to TRBJ2-5; 9 positions match TRBD2. The V gene end was trimmed by 3 bases and the J gene end by 5 bases; junction bases not matched to a gene: 14. Germline CDR1 and CDR2: SGDLS and YYNGEE. The CDR3 is made up of 17 amino acids. CDR3 sequence (DNA): TGTGCCAGCAGCGCCCAAGGCGGCGCGGGAGGGCTGGAGACCCAGTACTTC. This sequence encodes CASSAQGGAGGLETQYF.

This clonotype was counted between two and nine times. The chain couples TRBV10-3 to TRBJ1-1, with a tentative D call TRBD1 (6 bases). Between the trimmed V and J ends, which lost 10 bases and 0 bases, there was a span of 15 bases. Germline V gene lookup returns CDR1 ENHRY and CDR2 SYGVKD. The CDR3 consists of 14 residues. CDR3 amino acids: CATWDISMNTEAFF. The CDR3 region has the DNA TGTGCCACCTGGGACATTTCTATGAACACTGAAGCTTTCTTT.

The chain employs TRBV3-1 and TRBJ2-5; 12 nucleotides align to TRBD2. The germline CDR1 and CDR2 sequences are LGHDT and YNNKEL (reference sequence). J gave up 7 bases and V 4 bases, and 7 bases lay outside the gene matches. The CDR3 has 15 amino acids. The CDR3 sequence is CASSPPSTSGGTQYF. The CDR3 DNA reads TGTGCCAGCAGCCCGCCCTCGACTAGCGGGGGGACCCAGTACTTC.

The chain has TRBV5-1 and TRBJ2-2; weak D call: TRBD1 (6 bases). With 0 bases removed from V and 2 bases from J, the gap between germline ends came to 14 bases. This CDR3 has 17 residues. The germline CDR1 and CDR2 sequences are SGHRS and YFSETQ. This CDR3 reads CASSLAVRTDNTGELFF. The CDR3 DNA reads TGCGCCAGCAGCTTGGCCGTTAGGACAGATAACACCGGGGAGCTGTTTTTT. The whole variable domain, remainder taken from reference TRBV5-1 and TRBJ2-2, is KAGVTQTPRYLIKTRGQQVTLSCSPISGHRSVSWYQQTPGQGLQFLFEYFSETQRNKGNFPGRFSGRQFSNSRSEMNVSTLELGDSALYLCASSLAVRTDNTGELFFGEGSRLTVL.

This clonotype was picked up a small number of times. The chain combines TRBV28 with TRBJ2-7; TRBD2 aligns across 7 bases. V shed 8 bases and J 3 bases; nucleotides not matched to a gene: 4. Per the germline V gene, CDR1 is MDHEN and CDR2 is SYDVKM. The CDR3 is made up of 12 amino acids. This CDR3 reads CASAGDRYEQYF. The CDR3 nucleotides are TGTGCCAGCGCGGGAGACCGCTACGAGCAGTACTTC. Complete variable domain (other parts from reference TRBV28 and TRBJ2-7): DVKVTQSSRYLVKRTGEKVFLECVQDMDHENMFWYRQDPGLGLRLIYFSYDVKMKEKGDIPEGYSVSREKKERFSLILESASTNQTSMYLCASAGDRYEQYFGPGTRLTVT.

The table lists this clonotype with a few counts. This sequence joins TRBV29-1 and TRBJ1-2; the D gene is possibly TRBD1 (5 bases). The CDR3 has 14 residues. Looked up from germline, CDR1 is SQVTM and CDR2 is ANQGSEA. V shed 3 bases and J shed 2 bases, with 13 bases lying between them. As DNA, the CDR3 is TGCAGCGTTGAGGGACCCCGAGGGAACTATGGCTACACCTTC. Translation: CSVEGPRGNYGYTF.

At least ten counts were recorded for this clonotype. V usage is TRBV5-6 and J usage is TRBJ2-1; D unclear. The germline V gene has CDR1 SGHDT and CDR2 YYEEEE. The V and J ends lost 0 bases and 4 bases respectively, with 11 bases between them. The CDR3 runs to 15 residues. The DNA for the CDR3 is TGTGCCAGCAGCTTGGCCCAACTACAATACAATGAGCAGTTCTTC. Amino acids: CASSLAQLQYNEQFF.

At least ten counts were recorded for this clonotype. The CDR3 coding sequence is TGCAGTGGGGCAGGGCAATTAGGCTATGGCTACACCTTC. Protein sequence: CSGAGQLGYGYTF. The rearrangement uses TRBV20-1 and TRBJ1-2, with a tentative D call TRBD1 (5 bases). V was cut by 7 bases and J by 4 bases, with 16 bases left in between. The germline gives CDR1 DFQATT, CDR2 SNEGSKA (reference sequence). The CDR3 has 13 residues.